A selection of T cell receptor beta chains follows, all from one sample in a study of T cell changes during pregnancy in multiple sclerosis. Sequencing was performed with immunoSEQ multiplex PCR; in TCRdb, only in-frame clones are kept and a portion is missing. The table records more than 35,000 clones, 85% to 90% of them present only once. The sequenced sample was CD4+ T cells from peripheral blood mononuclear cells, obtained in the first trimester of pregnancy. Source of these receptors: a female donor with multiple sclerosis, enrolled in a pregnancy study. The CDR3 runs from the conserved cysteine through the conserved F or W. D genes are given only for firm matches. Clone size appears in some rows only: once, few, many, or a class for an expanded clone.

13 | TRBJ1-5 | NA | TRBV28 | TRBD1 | CASRDRVFQPQHF | TGTGCCAGCCGGGACAGGGTTTTTCAGCCCCAGCATTTT
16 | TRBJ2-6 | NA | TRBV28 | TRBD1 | CASSRDRGSGANVLTF | TGTGCCAGCAGCAGGGACAGGGGGTCCGGGGCCAACGTCCTGACTTTC
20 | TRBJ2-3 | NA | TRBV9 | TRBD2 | CASSVRGRAGGPISTDTQYF | TGTGCCAGCAGCGTAAGGGGTCGAGCGGGGGGACCCATTAGCACAGATACGCAGTATTTT
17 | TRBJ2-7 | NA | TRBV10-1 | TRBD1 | CASSDGQGRRDPYEQYF | TGCGCCAGCAGTGACGGACAGGGCCGAAGGGACCCCTACGAGCAGTACTTC
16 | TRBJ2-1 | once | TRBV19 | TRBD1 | CASSRPRTGDYNEQFF | TGTGCCAGTAGTCGACCTCGGACAGGGGATTACAATGAGCAGTTCTTC
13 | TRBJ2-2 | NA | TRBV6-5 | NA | CASSHRETGELFF | TGTGCCAGCAGCCACAGGGAAACCGGGGAGCTGTTTTTT
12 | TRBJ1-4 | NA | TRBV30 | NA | CAWLTGNEKLFF | TGTGCCTGGTTGACGGGAAATGAAAAACTGTTTTTT
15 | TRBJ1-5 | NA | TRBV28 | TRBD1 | CASSSGQGRDQPQHF | TGTGCCAGCAGTTCAGGACAGGGAAGGGATCAGCCCCAGCATTTT
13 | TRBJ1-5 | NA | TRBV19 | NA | CASSPGDPGPQHF | TGTGCCAGTAGTCCGGGGGACCCAGGACCCCAGCATTTT
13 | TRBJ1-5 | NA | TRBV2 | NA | CASSDRVGQPQHF | TGTGCCAGCAGTGACAGGGTTGGGCAGCCCCAGCATTTT
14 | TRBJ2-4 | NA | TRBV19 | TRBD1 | CASSIGQGENIQYF | TGTGCCAGTAGTATCGGGCAGGGGGAAAACATTCAGTACTTC
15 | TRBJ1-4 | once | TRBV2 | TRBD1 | CASIEDRARGEKLFF | TGTGCCAGCATCGAGGACAGGGCCAGGGGTGAAAAACTGTTTTTT
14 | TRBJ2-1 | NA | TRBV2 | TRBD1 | CASIWDSAYNEQFF | TGTGCCAGCATATGGGACAGTGCCTACAATGAGCAGTTCTTC
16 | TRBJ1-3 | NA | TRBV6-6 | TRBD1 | CASRTGDAGEGNTIYF | TGTGCCAGCCGGACAGGGGATGCAGGGGAAGGAAACACCATATATTTT
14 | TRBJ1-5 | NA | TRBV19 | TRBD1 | CASSMTGGNKPQHF | TGTGCCAGTAGTATGACAGGGGGCAACAAGCCCCAGCATTTT
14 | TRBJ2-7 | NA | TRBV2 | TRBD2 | CASSRLAGLYEQYF | TGTGCCAGCAGCAGACTAGCGGGCCTCTACGAGCAGTACTTC